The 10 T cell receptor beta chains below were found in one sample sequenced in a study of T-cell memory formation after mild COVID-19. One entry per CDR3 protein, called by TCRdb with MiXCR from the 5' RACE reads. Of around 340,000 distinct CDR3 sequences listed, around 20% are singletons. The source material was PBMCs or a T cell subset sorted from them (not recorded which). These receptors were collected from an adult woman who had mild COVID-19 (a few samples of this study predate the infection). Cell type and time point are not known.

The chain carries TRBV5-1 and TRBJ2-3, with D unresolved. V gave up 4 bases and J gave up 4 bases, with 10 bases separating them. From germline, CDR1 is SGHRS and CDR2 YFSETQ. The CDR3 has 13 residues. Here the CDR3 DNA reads TGCGCCAGCAGCCCCGCCCTGGCAGATACGCAGTATTTT. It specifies CASSPALADTQYF.

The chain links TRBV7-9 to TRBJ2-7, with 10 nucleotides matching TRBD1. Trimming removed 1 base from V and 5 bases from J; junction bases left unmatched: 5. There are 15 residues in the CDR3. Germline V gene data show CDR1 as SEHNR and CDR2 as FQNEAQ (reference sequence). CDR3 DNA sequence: TGTGCCAGCAGCTTAGTATCGGGACAGGGGAACGAGCAGTACTTC. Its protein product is CASSLVSGQGNEQYF.

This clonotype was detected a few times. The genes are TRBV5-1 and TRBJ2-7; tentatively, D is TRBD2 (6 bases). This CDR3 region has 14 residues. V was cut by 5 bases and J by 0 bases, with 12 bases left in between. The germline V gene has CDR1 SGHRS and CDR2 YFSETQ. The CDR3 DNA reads TGCGCCAGCAGTACGGGGGACTCCTCCTACGAGCAGTACTTC. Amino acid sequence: CASSTGDSSYEQYF.

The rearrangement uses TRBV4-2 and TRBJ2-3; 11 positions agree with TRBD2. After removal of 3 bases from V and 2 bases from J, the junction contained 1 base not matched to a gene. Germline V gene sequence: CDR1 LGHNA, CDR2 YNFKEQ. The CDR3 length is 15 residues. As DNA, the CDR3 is TGTGCCAGCAGCCATAGCGGGAGGGACACAGATACGCAGTATTTT. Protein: CASSHSGRDTDTQYF.

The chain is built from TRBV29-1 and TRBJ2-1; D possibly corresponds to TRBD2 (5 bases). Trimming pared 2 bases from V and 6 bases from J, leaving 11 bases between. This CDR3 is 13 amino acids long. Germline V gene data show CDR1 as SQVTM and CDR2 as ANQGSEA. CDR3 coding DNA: TGCAGCGTTGAATTTACAGCGGCCAATGAGCAGTTCTTC. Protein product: CSVEFTAANEQFF.

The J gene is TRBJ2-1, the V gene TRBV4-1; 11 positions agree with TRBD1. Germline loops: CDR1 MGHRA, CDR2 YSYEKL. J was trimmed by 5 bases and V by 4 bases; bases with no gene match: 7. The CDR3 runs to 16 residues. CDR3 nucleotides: TGCGCCAGCAGCCCGCCGGACAGGGGGCGAAACAATGAGCAGTTCTTC. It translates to CASSPPDRGRNNEQFF.

The DNA of the CDR3 is TGTGCCAGCAGCTACCCGGGACAGGGGTACGAGCAGTACTTC. Residues: CASSYPGQGYEQYF. The chain uses TRBV7-9 and TRBJ2-7, with 10 bases that match TRBD1. This CDR3 comprises 14 residues. Trimming at V came to 4 bases and at J to 4 bases, leaving 4 bases not matched to a gene. CDR1 SEHNR and CDR2 FQNEAQ come from the germline V gene (reference sequence).

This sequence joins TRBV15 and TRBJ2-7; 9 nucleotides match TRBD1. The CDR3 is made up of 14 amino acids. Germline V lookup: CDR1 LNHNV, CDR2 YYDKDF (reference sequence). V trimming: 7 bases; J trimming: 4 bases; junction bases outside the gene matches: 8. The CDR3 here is CATKTGTGRYEQYF. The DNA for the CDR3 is TGTGCCACCAAGACCGGGACAGGGCGGTACGAGCAGTACTTC.

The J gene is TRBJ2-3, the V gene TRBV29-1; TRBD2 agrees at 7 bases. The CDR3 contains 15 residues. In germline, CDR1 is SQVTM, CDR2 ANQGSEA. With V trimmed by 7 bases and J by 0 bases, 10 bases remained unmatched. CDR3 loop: CSGVGGTSSTDTQYF. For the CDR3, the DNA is TGCAGCGGCGTCGGGGGGACTTCTAGCACAGATACGCAGTATTTT.

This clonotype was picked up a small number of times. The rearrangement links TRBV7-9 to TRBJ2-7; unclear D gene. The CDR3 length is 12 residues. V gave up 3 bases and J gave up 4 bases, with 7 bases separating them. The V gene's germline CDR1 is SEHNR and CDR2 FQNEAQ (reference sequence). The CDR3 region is CASSLNYYEQYF. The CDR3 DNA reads TGTGCCAGCAGCTTGAATTATTACGAGCAGTACTTC.